Here is one TCR beta chain with its context. The antigen remains undetermined. This sample stems from a study of cytomegalovirus exposure and HLA in healthy donors. Study-wide results and limits: 150 or so TCR beta chains were listed as cytomegalovirus-associated. In vitro, a few CMV-associated chains proved specific for CMV antigens.

The PCR made use of 60 Vbeta and 13 Jbeta primers. Only in-frame clones appear in the TCRdb table, and some are missing; sequencing was by immunoSEQ multiplex PCR. The top ten clones hold around 7% of a sample with about 68,000 clones, roughly 77% of them seen once. This CDR3 has 17 amino acids. Germline V lookup: CDR1 SGHDT, CDR2 YYEEEE. Trimming removed 0 bases at V and 3 bases at J, with 17 bases between. The V gene is TRBV5-6, the J gene TRBJ2-3, with D perhaps matching TRBD2 (5 bases). Material for sequencing was PBMCs. The origin of this receptor is a human donor in good health. The CDR3 DNA is TGTGCCAGCAGCTTGGTAGCGCAGGTCTTTCGGACAGATACGCAGTATTTT. It specifies CASSLVAQVFRTDTQYF.